This T cell receptor (beta chain) is from a study of untreated major depressive disorder (dated by TCRdb to 2017 to 2018). Broadly, across the study: The study was a cross-sectional case-control comparison of T cell phenotype and TCR repertoire between antidepressant-free major depressive disorder patients and individually matched non-depressed controls. Sequencing followed up flow-cytometry Vbeta 5.1, Vbeta 11 and Vbeta 22 usage differences observed in the whole cohort.

The Qiagen DNeasy Blood and Tissue Kit was used to extract total genomic DNA from purified CD4+ T cells. Following immunoSEQ immunosequencing protocols, the TCRbeta CDR3 region, as defined by IMGT, was amplified and sequenced. The paper's data handling went like this. Raw sequence data were preprocessed by the immunoSEQ service for PCR and sequencing error correction. After being loaded into the immunoSEQ Analyzer, the data underwent further analysis with VDJtools v1.0.7. The paired Wilcoxon signed-rank test was used to test differences between patients and controls. TCRdb limited this immuneACCESS table to in-frame rearrangements with V and J called. A share of clones is missing; checked studies link under half to unresolved V genes, and the rest is unexplained. V and J calls and clone size follow that table, whereas D and trimming were derived from the DNA. The sample contains fewer than 30,000 clones, 90% to 95% of them found a single time. Around 0.7% of the sample is in the top ten clones.

As regards this clone: Which antigen it targets is not known. No base-level quality is on record; no much larger clone is a single base apart.

Each depressed patient was pairwise matched to a non-depressed control for sex, age, current smoking status and body mass index. Every participant was of European descent. Patients had a DSM-IV diagnosis of major depressive disorder with a Hamilton Rating Scale for Depression score of at least 18. No psychiatric medication, including antidepressants, had been taken by patients for at least 8 weeks before enrollment. Among patients, depression severity was moderate to severe. Major medical conditions, Axis I/II comorbidities, regular medication or illicit drug use, and drinking over 100 g alcohol a week were all grounds for excluding any participant. Approximately 30 ml of peripheral blood was drawn into EDTA tubes from each participant. Magnetic negative selection with the BD IMag Human CD4 T Lymphocyte Enrichment Set was used to purify CD4+ T cells from thawed PBMCs. The CD4+ enrichment method typically yielded around 96% purity as confirmed by flow cytometry. TCRbeta sequencing was performed on a subgroup of a handful of case-control pairs selected blind to chemokine receptor expression and flow-cytometric repertoire skewing results. All blood samples were collected in the morning at 8:00 a.m., and PBMCs were isolated by Ficoll-Hypaque gradient centrifugation. PBMCs were cryopreserved by gradual cooling to -80 degrees C and were kept in liquid nitrogen until assay.

Beyond this particular receptor, the publication reports: In every sequenced subject, the top five TRBV05-01 clones were all identified as private clones. A comparatively small study sample was produced by the strict matching and exclusion criteria, and the generalizability of findings was thereby limited. In the sequencing data, TRBV25-01 and TRBV02-01 usage matched the flow-cytometry pattern but was not statistically significant. Higher TRBV05-01 (Vbeta 5.1) usage among CD4+ T cells of depressed patients compared with controls was confirmed by sequencing, with p = 0.040 in a one-tailed test. For the sequencing comparisons, one-tailed planned tests were applied to only three preselected Vbeta families.

The CDR3 runs 13 amino acids, cysteine and phenylalanine included. Only CDR3 DNA remains: 39 bases, in frame from the first base. Clipping removes 6 bases from V and 4 bases from J, with 5 as the unmatched junction base count. From the germline V gene (reference sequence), CDR1 is MNHNY and CDR2 is SVGAGI. Source material: CD4+ T cells from PBMCs. Recombination linked TRBV6-6 to TRBJ2-5; TRBD1 matches 7 bases in the middle. This receptor was identified in a woman between 25 and 40 years old with major depressive disorder. The CDR3 is CASRQGSRETQYF. The nucleotide sequence is given as TGTGCCAGCAGACAGGGGAGCCGAGAGACCCAGTACTTC.